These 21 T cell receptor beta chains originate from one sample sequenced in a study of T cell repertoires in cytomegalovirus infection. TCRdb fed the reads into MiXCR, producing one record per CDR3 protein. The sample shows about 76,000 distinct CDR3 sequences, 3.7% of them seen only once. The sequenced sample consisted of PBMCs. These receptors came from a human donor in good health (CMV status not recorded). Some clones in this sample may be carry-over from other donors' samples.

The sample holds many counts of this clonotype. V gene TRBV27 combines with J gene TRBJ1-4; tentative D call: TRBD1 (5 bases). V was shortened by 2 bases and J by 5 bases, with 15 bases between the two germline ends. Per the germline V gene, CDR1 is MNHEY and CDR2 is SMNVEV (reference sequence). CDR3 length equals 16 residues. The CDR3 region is CASSLLGTADNEKLFF. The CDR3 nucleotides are TGTGCCAGCAGTTTACTCGGGACGGCTGACAATGAAAAACTGTTTTTT.

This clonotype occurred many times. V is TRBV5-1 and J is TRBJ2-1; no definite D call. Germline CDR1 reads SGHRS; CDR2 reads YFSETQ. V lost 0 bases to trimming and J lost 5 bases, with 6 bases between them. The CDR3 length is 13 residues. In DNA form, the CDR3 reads TGCGCCAGCAGCTTGGCCAAGAACAATGAGCAGTTCTTC. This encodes CASSLAKNNEQFF.

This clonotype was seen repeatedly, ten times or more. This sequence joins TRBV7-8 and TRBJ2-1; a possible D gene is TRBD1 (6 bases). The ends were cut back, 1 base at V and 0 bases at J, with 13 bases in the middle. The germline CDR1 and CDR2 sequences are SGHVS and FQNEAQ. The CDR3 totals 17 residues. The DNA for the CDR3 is TGTGCCAGCAGCTTAGTATGGGACACTCGCTCCTACAATGAGCAGTTCTTC. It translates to CASSLVWDTRSYNEQFF.

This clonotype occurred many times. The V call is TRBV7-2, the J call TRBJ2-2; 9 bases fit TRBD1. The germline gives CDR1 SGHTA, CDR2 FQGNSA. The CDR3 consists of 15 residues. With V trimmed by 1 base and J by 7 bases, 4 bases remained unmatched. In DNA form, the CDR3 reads TGTGCCAGCAGCTTAGTCACAGGGGGCAACGGGGAGCTGTTTTTT. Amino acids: CASSLVTGGNGELFF.

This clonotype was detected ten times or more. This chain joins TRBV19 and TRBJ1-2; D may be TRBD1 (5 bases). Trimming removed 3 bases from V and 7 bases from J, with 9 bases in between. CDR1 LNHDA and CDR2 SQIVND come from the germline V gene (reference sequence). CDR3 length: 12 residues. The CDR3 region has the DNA TGTGCCAGTAGTATGGGGACTCCTGGCTACACCTTC. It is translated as CASSMGTPGYTF.

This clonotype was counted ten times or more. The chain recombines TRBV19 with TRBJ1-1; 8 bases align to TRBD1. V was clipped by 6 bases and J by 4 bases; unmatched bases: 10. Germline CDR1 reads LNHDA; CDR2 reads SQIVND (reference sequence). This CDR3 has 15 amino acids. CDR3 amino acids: CASRQGAGVITEAFF. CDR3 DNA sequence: TGTGCCAGTAGGCAGGGGGCGGGGGTAATCACTGAAGCTTTCTTT.

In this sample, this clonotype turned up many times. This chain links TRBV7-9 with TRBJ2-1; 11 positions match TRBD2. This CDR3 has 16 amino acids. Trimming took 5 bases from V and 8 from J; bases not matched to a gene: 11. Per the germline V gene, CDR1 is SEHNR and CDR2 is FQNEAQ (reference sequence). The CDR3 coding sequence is TGTGCCAGCAGCACCGGACTAGCGGGCAACAGGGATGAGCAGTTCTTC. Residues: CASSTGLAGNRDEQFF.

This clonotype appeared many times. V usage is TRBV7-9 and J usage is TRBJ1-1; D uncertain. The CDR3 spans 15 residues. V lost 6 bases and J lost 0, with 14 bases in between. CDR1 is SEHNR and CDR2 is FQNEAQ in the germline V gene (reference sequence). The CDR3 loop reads CASSSSAFMNTEAFF. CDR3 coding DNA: TGTGCCAGCAGTTCGTCAGCGTTTATGAACACTGAAGCTTTCTTT.

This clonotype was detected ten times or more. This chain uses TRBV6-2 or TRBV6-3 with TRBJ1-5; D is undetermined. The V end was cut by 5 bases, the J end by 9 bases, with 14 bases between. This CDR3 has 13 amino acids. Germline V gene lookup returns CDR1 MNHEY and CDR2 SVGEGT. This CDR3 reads CASSHFLARPQHF. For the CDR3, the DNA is TGTGCCAGCAGTCATTTTCTGGCAAGGCCCCAGCATTTT.

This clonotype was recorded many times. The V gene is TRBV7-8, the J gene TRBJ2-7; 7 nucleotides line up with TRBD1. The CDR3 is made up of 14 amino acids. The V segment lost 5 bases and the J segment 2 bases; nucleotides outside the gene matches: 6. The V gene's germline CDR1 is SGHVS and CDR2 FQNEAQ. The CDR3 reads CASSLGTAAYEQYF. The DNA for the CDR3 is TGTGCCAGCAGCCTAGGGACAGCGGCCTACGAGCAGTACTTC.

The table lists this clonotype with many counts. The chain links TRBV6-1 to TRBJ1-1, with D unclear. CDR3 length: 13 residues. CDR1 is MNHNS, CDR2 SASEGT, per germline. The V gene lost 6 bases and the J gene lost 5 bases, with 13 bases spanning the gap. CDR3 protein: CASSNGVFTEAFF. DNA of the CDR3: TGTGCCAGCAGCAACGGGGTCTTTACTGAAGCTTTCTTT.

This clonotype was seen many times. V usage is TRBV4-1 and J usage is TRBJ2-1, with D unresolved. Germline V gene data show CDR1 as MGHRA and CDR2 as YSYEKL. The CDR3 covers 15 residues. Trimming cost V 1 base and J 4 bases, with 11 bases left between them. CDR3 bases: TGCGCCAGCAGCCAAGCGGAAGAAGGATACAATGAGCAGTTCTTC. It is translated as CASSQAEEGYNEQFF.

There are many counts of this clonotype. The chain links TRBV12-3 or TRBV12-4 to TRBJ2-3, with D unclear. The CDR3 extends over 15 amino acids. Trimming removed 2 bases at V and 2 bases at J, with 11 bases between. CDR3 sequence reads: CASSLYPPDTDTQYF. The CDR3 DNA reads TGTGCCAGCAGTTTATACCCACCAGACACAGATACGCAGTATTTT.

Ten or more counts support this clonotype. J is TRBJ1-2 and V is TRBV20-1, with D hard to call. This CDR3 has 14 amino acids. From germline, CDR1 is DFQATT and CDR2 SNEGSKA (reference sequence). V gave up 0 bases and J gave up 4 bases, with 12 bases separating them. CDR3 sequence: CSAREAGAGYGYTF. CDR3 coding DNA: TGCAGTGCTAGAGAGGCAGGAGCCGGCTATGGCTACACCTTC.

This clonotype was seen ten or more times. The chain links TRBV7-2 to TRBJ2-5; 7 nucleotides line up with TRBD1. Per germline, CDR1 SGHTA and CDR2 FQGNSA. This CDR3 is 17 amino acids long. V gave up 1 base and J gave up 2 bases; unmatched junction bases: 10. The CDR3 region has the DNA TGTGCCAGCAGCTTAGGGGGTCGACAGGGTGGACAAGAGACCCAGTACTTC. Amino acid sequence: CASSLGGRQGGQETQYF.

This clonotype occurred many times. CDR3 region: CASSFRQMNTEAFF. The CDR3 nucleotides are TGTGCCAGCAGCTTTAGACAGATGAACACTGAAGCTTTCTTT. This chain joins TRBV7-2 and TRBJ1-1, with D tentatively TRBD1 (5 bases). Germline CDR1 reads SGHTA; CDR2 reads FQGNSA. V was cut by 3 bases and J by 0 bases, with 8 bases left in between. The CDR3 covers 14 residues.

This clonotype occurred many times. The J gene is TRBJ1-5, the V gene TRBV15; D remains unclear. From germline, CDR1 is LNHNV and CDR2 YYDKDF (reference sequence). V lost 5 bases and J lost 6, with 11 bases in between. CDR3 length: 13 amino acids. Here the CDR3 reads CATSETSPQPQHF. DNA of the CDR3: TGTGCCACCAGCGAGACCAGTCCTCAGCCCCAGCATTTT.

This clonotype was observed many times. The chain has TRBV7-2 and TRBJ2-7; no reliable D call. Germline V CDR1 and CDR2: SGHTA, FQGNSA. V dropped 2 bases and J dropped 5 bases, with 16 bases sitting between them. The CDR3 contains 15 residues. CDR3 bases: TGTGCCAGCAGCTTATCCATGGTGCTGGGGAACGAGCAGTACTTC. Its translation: CASSLSMVLGNEQYF.

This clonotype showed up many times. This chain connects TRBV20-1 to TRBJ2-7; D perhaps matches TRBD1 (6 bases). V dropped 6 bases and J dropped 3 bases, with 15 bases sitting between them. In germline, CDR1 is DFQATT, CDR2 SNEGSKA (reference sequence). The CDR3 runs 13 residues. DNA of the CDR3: TGCAGTGCGGGTGGGGCAGGGGACTACGAGCAGTACTTC. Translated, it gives CSAGGAGDYEQYF.

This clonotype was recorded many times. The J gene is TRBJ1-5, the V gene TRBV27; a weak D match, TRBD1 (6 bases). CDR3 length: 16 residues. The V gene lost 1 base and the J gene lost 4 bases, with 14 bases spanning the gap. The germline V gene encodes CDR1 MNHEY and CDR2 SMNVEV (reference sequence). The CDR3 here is CASSLLSGALNQPQHF. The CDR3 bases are TGTGCCAGCAGTTTATTGTCGGGGGCCTTAAATCAGCCCCAGCATTTT.

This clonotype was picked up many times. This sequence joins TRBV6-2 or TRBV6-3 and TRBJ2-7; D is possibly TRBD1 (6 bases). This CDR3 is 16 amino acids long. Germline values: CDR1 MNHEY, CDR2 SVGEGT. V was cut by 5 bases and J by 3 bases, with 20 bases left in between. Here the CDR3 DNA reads TGTGCCAGCAGTACCCCTAGATACAGGGCTATCTACGAGCAGTACTTC. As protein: CASSTPRYRAIYEQYF.